This passage covers 18 T cell receptor beta chains from one sample sequenced in a study of blood T cell repertoires in COVID-19. Here immunoSEQ multiplex PCR was the method, and the copy in TCRdb shows in-frame clones only, minus some. The sample shows tens of thousands of clones, around 84% of them seen only once. The sample comprised peripheral blood. All receptors come from a man aged 50-60 years with acute or convalescent COVID-19.

V usage is TRBV4-1 and J usage is TRBJ1-5; 7 bases fit TRBD1. The CDR3 contains 16 residues. V gave up 2 bases and J gave up 6 bases; unmatched junction bases: 10. Germline assignment: CDR1 MGHRA and CDR2 YSYEKL. CDR3 amino acids: CASSQFVGDRGQPQHF. The CDR3 nucleotides are TGCGCCAGCAGCCAATTCGTCGGGGACAGAGGTCAGCCCCAGCATTTT.

This chain connects TRBV7-6 to TRBJ2-3, with D perhaps matching TRBD1 (6 bases). Per the germline V gene, CDR1 is SGHVS and CDR2 is FNYEAQ. This CDR3 region has 15 residues. With 5 bases removed from V and 2 bases from J, the gap between germline ends came to 14 bases. Written as DNA, the CDR3 is TGTGCCAGCAGCCGCAAACAGGGTTTCACAGATACGCAGTATTTT. It specifies CASSRKQGFTDTQYF.

This clone has more than one count but fewer than ten. The CDR3 here is CASSDPTEWPAQPAANPGPQHF. For the CDR3, the DNA is TGCGCCAGCAGTGACCCAACTGAGTGGCCAGCCCAGCCCGCCGCTAACCCAGGGCCCCAGCATTTT. The genes are TRBV10-2 and TRBJ1-5, with D unresolved. Looked up from germline, CDR1 is WSHSY and CDR2 is SAAADI. V dropped 3 bases and J dropped 9 bases, with 39 bases sitting between them. This CDR3 is built from 22 residues.

This chain connects TRBV19 to TRBJ1-2, with 8 bases that match TRBD1. From germline, CDR1 is LNHDA and CDR2 SQIVND (reference sequence). J was trimmed by 7 bases and V by 4 bases; bases with no gene match: 8. CDR3 size: 14 residues. The CDR3 spells CASSTGQGPLGYTF. CDR3 bases: TGTGCCAGTAGTACAGGACAGGGACCCCTTGGCTACACCTTC.

The chain is built from TRBV27 and TRBJ1-1; 9 bases match TRBD1. The CDR3 runs 13 residues. Germline assignment: CDR1 MNHEY and CDR2 SMNVEV (reference sequence). Unmatched junction bases numbered 4, after V lost 5 bases and J lost 6 bases. CDR3 region: CASSPRQGAEAFF. The CDR3 DNA reads as TGTGCCAGCAGTCCCAGACAGGGGGCTGAAGCTTTCTTT.

The count of this clone is one. The chain employs TRBV18 and TRBJ2-5; 9 nucleotides match TRBD2. The CDR3 consists of 17 residues. CDR1 is KGHSH, CDR2 LQKENI, per germline. Trimming took 1 base from V and 2 from J; bases not matched to a gene: 8. CDR3 sequence (DNA): TGTGCCAGCTCACCACTAGGCGGGAGGGCTCCACAAGAGACCCAGTACTTC. Translated, it gives CASSPLGGRAPQETQYF. The full variable domain, completed using reference TRBV18 and TRBJ2-5, is NAGVMQNPRHLVRRRGQEARLRCSPMKGHSHVYWYRQLPEEGLKFMVYLQKENIIDESGMPKERFSAEFPKEGPSILRIQQVVRGDSAAYFCASSPLGGRAPQETQYFGPGTRLLVL.

The J gene is TRBJ1-2, the V gene TRBV10-3, with D unclear. Germline V gene sequence: CDR1 ENHRY, CDR2 SYGVKD. This CDR3 has 14 residues. Trimming left V 0 bases short and J 3 bases short, with 8 bases between. The CDR3 loop is CAISESRADYGYTF. The CDR3 DNA reads TGTGCCATCAGTGAGTCCAGAGCGGACTATGGCTACACCTTC.

The chain carries TRBV6-4 and TRBJ2-3, with TRBD2 matching over 7 bases. In germline, CDR1 is MRHNA, CDR2 SNTAGT. CDR3 length equals 15 residues. Germline trimming cut 3 bases from V and 0 bases from J; bases unmatched to any gene: 3. The CDR3 loop is CASSDTGGSTDTQYF. In nucleotides, the CDR3 is TGTGCCAGCAGTGATACGGGGGGTAGCACAGATACGCAGTATTTT.

The V call is TRBV30, the J call TRBJ1-5, with D possibly being TRBD1 (5 bases). Germline CDR1 GTSNPN, CDR2 SVGIG (reference sequence). The CDR3 is 13 amino acids. V was cut by 2 bases and J by 7 bases, with 12 bases left in between. The CDR3 loop is CAWSLWAGQPQHF. The CDR3 DNA follows: TGTGCCTGGAGTTTGTGGGCAGGGCAGCCCCAGCATTTT.

The chain has TRBV6-5 and TRBJ1-2; 7 bases match TRBD1. CDR3 size: 13 residues. CDR1 and CDR2 from the germline V gene are MNHEY and SVGAGI. J gave up 7 bases and V 5 bases, and 7 bases lay outside the gene matches. Here the CDR3 reads CASSPTGLGGYTF. CDR3 coding DNA: TGTGCCAGCAGTCCGACAGGGCTAGGTGGCTACACCTTC.

This chain connects TRBV30 to TRBJ1-3; 7 positions match TRBD1. Looked up from germline, CDR1 is GTSNPN and CDR2 is SVGIG (reference sequence). V trimming: 8 bases; J trimming: 1 base; junction bases outside the gene matches: 17. The CDR3 sequence is 17 residues long. In DNA, the CDR3 is TGTGCCCCCAGCAGAAGGGGACAGAAGAGGTCTGGAAACACCATATATTTT. Translating gives CAPSRRGQKRSGNTIYF.

This chain joins TRBV7-9 and TRBJ2-3; TRBD2 agrees at 8 bases. The germline V gene has CDR1 SEHNR and CDR2 FQNEAQ (reference sequence). V lost 1 base and J lost 6; bases outside the gene matches: 3. The CDR3 extends over 14 amino acids. As DNA, the CDR3 is TGTGCCAGCAGCTTAGTTAGCGGGAAGGATACGCAGTATTTT. Protein sequence: CASSLVSGKDTQYF.

This rearrangement joins TRBV19 to TRBJ1-2, with D possibly being TRBD1 (6 bases). V shed 7 bases and J shed 7 bases, with 19 bases lying between them. Per the germline V gene, CDR1 is LNHDA and CDR2 is SQIVND (reference sequence). CDR3 length equals 14 residues. For the CDR3, the DNA is TGTGCCAGTACCCGCCCAGGGGCATTAGTTGGCTACACCTTC. Translation gives CASTRPGALVGYTF. The full variable domain, completed using reference TRBV19 and TRBJ1-2, is DGGITQSPKYLFRKEGQNVTLSCEQNLNHDAMYWYRQDPGQGLRLIYYSQIVNDFQKGDIAEGYSVSREKKESFPLTVTSAQKNPTAFYLCASTRPGALVGYTFGSGTRLTVV.

V and J are TRBV7-6 and TRBJ2-1, with 12 nucleotides matching TRBD2. The CDR3 covers 17 residues. Germline V gene data show CDR1 as SGHVS and CDR2 as FNYEAQ. With V trimmed by 5 bases and J by 3 bases, 8 bases remained unmatched. The CDR3 protein is CASSTTGLAGLYNEQFF. Here the CDR3 DNA reads TGTGCCAGCAGCACCACGGGACTAGCGGGCCTCTACAATGAGCAGTTCTTC. Drawing the rest from reference TRBV7-6 and TRBJ2-1, the complete variable domain is GAGVSQSPRYKVTKRGQDVALRCDPISGHVSLYWYRQALGQGPEFLTYFNYEAQQDKSGLPNDRFSAERPEGSISTLTIQRTEQRDSAMYRCASSTTGLAGLYNEQFFGPGTRLTVL.

The chain is built from TRBV19 and TRBJ1-5; 7 nucleotides line up with TRBD1. This CDR3 contains 14 residues. Germline values: CDR1 LNHDA, CDR2 SQIVND (reference sequence). V lost 7 bases to trimming and J lost 3 bases; unmatched junction nucleotides: 6. The CDR3 nucleotides are TGTGCCAGTACCACAGGGGCGTTCAATCAGCCCCAGCATTTT. It yields the protein CASTTGAFNQPQHF. Based on the CDR3 plus reference TRBV19 and TRBJ1-5, the full variable domain is DGGITQSPKYLFRKEGQNVTLSCEQNLNHDAMYWYRQDPGQGLRLIYYSQIVNDFQKGDIAEGYSVSREKKESFPLTVTSAQKNPTAFYLCASTTGAFNQPQHFGDGTRLSIL.

The chain couples TRBV2 to TRBJ2-5; 9 positions agree with TRBD2. The CDR3 loop spans 13 amino acids. The ends lost 7 bases at V and 4 bases at J; junction bases unmatched: 4. CDR1 and CDR2 (germline): SNHLY, FYNNEI. This chain's CDR3 is CASTPGLAETQYF. The CDR3 DNA sequence: TGTGCCAGCACCCCGGGACTAGCAGAGACCCAGTACTTC.

The chain links TRBV7-3 to TRBJ2-5, with 9 bases identical to TRBD1. The CDR3 spans 16 residues. V shed 2 bases, J shed 2 bases, and the junction held 6 bases outside the gene matches. Looked up from germline, CDR1 is SGHTA and CDR2 is FQGTGA. The CDR3 loop is CASSLGDRVWQETQYF. The CDR3 DNA follows: TGTGCCAGCAGCTTAGGGGACAGGGTTTGGCAAGAGACCCAGTACTTC.

The chain has TRBV2 and TRBJ2-3; 8 nucleotides align to TRBD1. V trimming: 6 bases; J trimming: 6 bases; junction bases outside the gene matches: 11. Germline V gene lookup returns CDR1 SNHLY and CDR2 FYNNEI. The CDR3 sequence is 15 residues long. The CDR3 DNA reads TGTGCCAGCAGGACCCGGGACAGGCCAGGGGATACGCAGTATTTT. This encodes CASRTRDRPGDTQYF.